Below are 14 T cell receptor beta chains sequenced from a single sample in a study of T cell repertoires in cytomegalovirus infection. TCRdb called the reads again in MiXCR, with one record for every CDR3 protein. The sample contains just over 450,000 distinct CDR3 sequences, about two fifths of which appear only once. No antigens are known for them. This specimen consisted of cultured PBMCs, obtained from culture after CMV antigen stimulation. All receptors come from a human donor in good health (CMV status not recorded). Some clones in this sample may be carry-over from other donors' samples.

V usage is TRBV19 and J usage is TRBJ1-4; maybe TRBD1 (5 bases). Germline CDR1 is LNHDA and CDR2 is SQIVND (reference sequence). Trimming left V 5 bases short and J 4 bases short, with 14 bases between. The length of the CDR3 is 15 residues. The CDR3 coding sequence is TGTGCCAGTAGTCCTGTTGAGGGGATTAATGAAAAACTGTTTTTT. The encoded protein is CASSPVEGINEKLFF.

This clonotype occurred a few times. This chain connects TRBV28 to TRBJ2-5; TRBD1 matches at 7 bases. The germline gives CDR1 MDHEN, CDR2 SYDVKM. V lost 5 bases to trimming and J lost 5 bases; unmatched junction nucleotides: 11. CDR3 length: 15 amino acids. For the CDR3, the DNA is TGTGCCAGCAGTGACCCAGGGGGAACGAGGGAGACCCAGTACTTC. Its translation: CASSDPGGTRETQYF.

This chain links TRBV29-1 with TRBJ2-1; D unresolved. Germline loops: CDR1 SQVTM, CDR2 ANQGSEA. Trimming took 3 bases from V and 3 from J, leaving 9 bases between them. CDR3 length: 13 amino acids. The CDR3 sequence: CSVDGLVYNEQFF. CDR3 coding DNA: TGCAGCGTTGATGGGCTAGTCTACAATGAGCAGTTCTTC.

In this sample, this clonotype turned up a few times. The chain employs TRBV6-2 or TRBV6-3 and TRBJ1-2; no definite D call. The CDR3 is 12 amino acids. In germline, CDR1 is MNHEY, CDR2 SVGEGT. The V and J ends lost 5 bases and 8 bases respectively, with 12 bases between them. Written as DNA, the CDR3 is TGTGCCAGCAGTCAACGCGAAGGCGGCTACACCTTC. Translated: CASSQREGGYTF.

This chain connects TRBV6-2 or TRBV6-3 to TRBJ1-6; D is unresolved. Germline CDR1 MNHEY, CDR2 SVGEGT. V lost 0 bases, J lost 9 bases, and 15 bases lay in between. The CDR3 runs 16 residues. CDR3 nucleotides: TGTGCCAGCAGTTACTCGTCGGCTAACCCCGGTTCACCCCTCCACTTT. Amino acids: CASSYSSANPGSPLHF.

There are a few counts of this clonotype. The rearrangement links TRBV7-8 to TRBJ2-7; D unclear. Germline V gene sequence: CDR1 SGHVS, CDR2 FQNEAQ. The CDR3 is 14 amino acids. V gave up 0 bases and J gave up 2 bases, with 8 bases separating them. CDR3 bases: TGTGCCAGCAGCTTAGCACTGGGAACCTACGAGCAGTACTTC. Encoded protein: CASSLALGTYEQYF.

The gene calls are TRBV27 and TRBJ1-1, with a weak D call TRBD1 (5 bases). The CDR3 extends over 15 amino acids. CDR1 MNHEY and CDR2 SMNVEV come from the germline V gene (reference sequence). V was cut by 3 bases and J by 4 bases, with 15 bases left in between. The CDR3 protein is CASSFGPGETTEAFF. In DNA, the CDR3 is TGTGCCAGCAGTTTCGGTCCGGGGGAGACCACTGAAGCTTTCTTT.

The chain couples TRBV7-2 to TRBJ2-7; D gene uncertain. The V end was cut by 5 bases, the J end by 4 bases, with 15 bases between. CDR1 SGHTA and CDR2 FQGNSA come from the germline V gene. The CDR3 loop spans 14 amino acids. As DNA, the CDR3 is TGTGCCAGCAGCATTGGACCTAAAATATACGAGCAGTACTTC. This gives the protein CASSIGPKIYEQYF. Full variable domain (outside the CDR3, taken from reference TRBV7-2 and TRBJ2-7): GAGVSQSPSNKVTEKGKDVELRCDPISGHTALYWYRQSLGQGLEFLIYFQGNSAPDKSGLPSDRFSAERTGGSVSTLTIQRTQQEDSAVYLCASSIGPKIYEQYFGPGTRLTVT.

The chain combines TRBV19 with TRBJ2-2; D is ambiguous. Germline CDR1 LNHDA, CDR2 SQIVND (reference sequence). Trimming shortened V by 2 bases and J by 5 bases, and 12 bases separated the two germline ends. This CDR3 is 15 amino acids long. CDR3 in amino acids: CASSIFRRGTGELFF. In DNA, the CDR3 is TGTGCCAGTAGTATATTTCGTCGAGGAACCGGGGAGCTGTTTTTT.

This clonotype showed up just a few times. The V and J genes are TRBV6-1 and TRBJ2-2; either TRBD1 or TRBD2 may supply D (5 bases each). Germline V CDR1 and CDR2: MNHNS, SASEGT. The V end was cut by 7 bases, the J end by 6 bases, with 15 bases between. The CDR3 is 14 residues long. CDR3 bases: TGTGCCAGCATCCGGGACGCCGGACCCGGGGAGCTGTTTTTT. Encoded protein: CASIRDAGPGELFF.

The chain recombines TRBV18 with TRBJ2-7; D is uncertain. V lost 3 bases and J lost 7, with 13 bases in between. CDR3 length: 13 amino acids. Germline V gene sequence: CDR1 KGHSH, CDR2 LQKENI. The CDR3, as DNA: TGTGCCAGCTCACCCGGGCCATTTTTGGAGCAGTACTTC. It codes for CASSPGPFLEQYF.

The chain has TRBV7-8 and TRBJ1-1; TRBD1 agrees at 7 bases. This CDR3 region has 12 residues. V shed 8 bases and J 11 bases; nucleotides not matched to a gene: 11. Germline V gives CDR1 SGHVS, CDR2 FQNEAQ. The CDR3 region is CASGTGVERAFF. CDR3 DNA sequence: TGTGCCAGCGGAACAGGGGTTGAGAGGGCTTTCTTT.

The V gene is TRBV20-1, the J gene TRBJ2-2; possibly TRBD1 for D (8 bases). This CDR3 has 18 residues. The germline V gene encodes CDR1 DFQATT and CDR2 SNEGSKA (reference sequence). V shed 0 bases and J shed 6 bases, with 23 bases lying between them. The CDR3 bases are TGCAGTGCTAGAGATCTTCAGGGGGCGCGGGGGACCGCCGGGGAGCTGTTTTTT. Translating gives CSARDLQGARGTAGELFF.

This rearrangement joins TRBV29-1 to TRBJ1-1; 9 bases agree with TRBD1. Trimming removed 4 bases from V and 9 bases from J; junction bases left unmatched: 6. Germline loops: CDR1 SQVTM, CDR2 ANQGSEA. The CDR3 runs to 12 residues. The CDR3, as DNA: TGCAGCGTTGTAGGGGACAGGGTAAAAGCTTTCTTT. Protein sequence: CSVVGDRVKAFF.